This paragraph reports one T cell receptor (beta chain). The antigen is not known. Germline lookup yields CDR1 DFQATT and CDR2 SNEGSKA (reference sequence). CDR3 length: 13 amino acids. V was cut by 5 bases and J by 8 bases, with 16 bases left in between. Each donor gave approximately 9.1 milliliters of peripheral blood. These data belong to a study of blood T cells in healthy people across ages. Study-wide background: About one barcoded TCR beta cDNA was captured per two T cells. Overall study findings and caveats: Conclusively comparing naive with antigen-experienced cells was impossible with unsorted PBMCs.

The second PCR ran about 6 to 12 cycles with a sample-barcoded 5' primer and J-beta primers. Each of the cDNA molecules was tagged by a template-switch adaptor with 12 random nucleotides. TCRdb re-called the 5' RACE reads through MiXCR, storing one row per CDR3 protein. The sample records about 1.5 million distinct CDR3 sequences, about 45% being singletons. J is TRBJ1-5 and V is TRBV20-1; perhaps TRBD1 as D (5 bases). What was sequenced was blood. The clonotype was recovered from a woman under 30 in good health. DNA of the CDR3: TGCAGTGCTCCCCTAGGGACGGGGGAGCCCCAGCATTTT. This sequence encodes CSAPLGTGEPQHF.